The rows below give T cell receptor beta chains drawn from one sample of a study of cytomegalovirus exposure and HLA in healthy donors. The method was immunoSEQ multiplex PCR; TCRdb's version includes in-frame clones alone and lacks a portion of them. The profile shows roughly 130,000 clones, roughly 78% of them singletons. Sequencing was carried out using PBMCs. The receptors originated from a man younger than 45 in good health and CMV-seronegative. Both conserved end residues are part of each CDR3. The D gene is left open where the match is weak. The size entry is marked missing in some rows and otherwise reads once, few, many or a size class.

clone_size: .
d_call: TRBD1
j_call: TRBJ2-7
v_call: TRBV6-1
cdr3_length: 13
cdr3_aa: CASAGTVLDEQYF
cdr3_nt: TGTGCCAGCGCCGGGACAGTCCTCGACGAGCAGTACTTC

clone_size: .
d_call: .
j_call: TRBJ1-6
v_call: TRBV6-1
cdr3_length: 15
cdr3_aa: CASRERGSYNSPLHF
cdr3_nt: TGTGCCAGCAGGGAACGGGGGTCCTATAATTCACCCCTCCACTTT

clone_size: .
d_call: TRBD1
j_call: TRBJ2-7
v_call: TRBV29-1
cdr3_length: 16
cdr3_aa: CSVWTGGSSGAYEQYF
cdr3_nt: TGCAGCGTATGGACAGGGGGCTCTAGCGGGGCTTACGAGCAGTACTTC

clone_size: .
d_call: .
j_call: TRBJ1-1
v_call: TRBV10-3
cdr3_length: 13
cdr3_aa: CAISREKGTEAFF
cdr3_nt: TGTGCCATCAGCAGGGAAAAGGGAACTGAAGCTTTCTTT

clone_size: .
d_call: .
j_call: TRBJ2-1
v_call: TRBV5-6
cdr3_length: 17
cdr3_aa: CASSSPVRGSSYNEQFF
cdr3_nt: TGTGCCAGCAGCTCCCCTGTTCGGGGGAGCTCCTACAATGAGCAGTTCTTC

clone_size: .
d_call: TRBD2
j_call: TRBJ2-7
v_call: TRBV7-8
cdr3_length: 13
cdr3_aa: CASSWGGTYEQYF
cdr3_nt: TGTGCCAGCAGCTGGGGAGGGACTTACGAGCAGTACTTC

clone_size: .
d_call: .
j_call: TRBJ1-5
v_call: TRBV6-6
cdr3_length: 15
cdr3_aa: CASSGGRSGNQPQHF
cdr3_nt: TGTGCCAGCAGTGGAGGGCGTAGTGGCAATCAGCCCCAGCATTTT

clone_size: .
d_call: .
j_call: TRBJ1-1
v_call: TRBV6-5
cdr3_length: 15
cdr3_aa: CASSYGRRGTTEAFF
cdr3_nt: TGTGCCAGCAGTTACGGGCGGCGGGGGACCACTGAAGCTTTCTTT

clone_size: few
d_call: .
j_call: TRBJ2-7
v_call: TRBV21-1
cdr3_length: 14
cdr3_aa: CASSKNERIYEQYF
cdr3_nt: TGTGCCAGCAGCAAAAATGAGAGGATATACGAGCAGTACTTC

clone_size: .
d_call: .
j_call: TRBJ1-3
v_call: TRBV27
cdr3_length: 15
cdr3_aa: CASSSTPGSGNTIYF
cdr3_nt: TGTGCCAGCAGTTCGACCCCAGGGTCAGGAAACACCATATATTTT

clone_size: .
d_call: TRBD1
j_call: TRBJ1-2
v_call: TRBV30
cdr3_length: 14
cdr3_aa: CAWIRAGGSYGYTF
cdr3_nt: TGTGCCTGGATCAGAGCAGGGGGCTCCTATGGCTACACCTTC

clone_size: .
d_call: TRBD1
j_call: TRBJ2-7
v_call: TRBV7-9
cdr3_length: 14
cdr3_aa: CASSSKTGNYEQYF
cdr3_nt: TGTGCCAGCAGCTCAAAGACAGGGAATTACGAGCAGTACTTC

clone_size: .
d_call: .
j_call: TRBJ1-5
v_call: TRBV6-5
cdr3_length: 14
cdr3_aa: CASSFSRDNQPQHF
cdr3_nt: TGTGCCAGCAGTTTTAGCAGGGACAATCAGCCCCAGCATTTT

clone_size: .
d_call: TRBD2
j_call: TRBJ2-3
v_call: TRBV6-6
cdr3_length: 15
cdr3_aa: CASSPRAGGTDTQYF
cdr3_nt: TGTGCCAGCAGTCCTCGGGCGGGGGGCACAGATACGCAGTATTTT

clone_size: .
d_call: .
j_call: TRBJ2-5
v_call: TRBV7-2
cdr3_length: 14
cdr3_aa: CASSIGGPQETQYF
cdr3_nt: TGTGCCAGCAGCATTGGTGGCCCACAAGAGACCCAGTACTTC

clone_size: .
d_call: TRBD2
j_call: TRBJ2-7
v_call: TRBV15
cdr3_length: 17
cdr3_aa: CATSRDRISGGAYEQYF
cdr3_nt: TGTGCCACCAGCAGAGATCGGATTTCCGGGGGGGCCTACGAGCAGTACTTC

clone_size: .
d_call: .
j_call: TRBJ2-7
v_call: TRBV28
cdr3_length: 17
cdr3_aa: CASSFSPGTPARYEQYF
cdr3_nt: TGTGCCAGCAGTTTTTCTCCGGGAACCCCGGCGCGCTACGAGCAGTACTTC

clone_size: few
d_call: TRBD1
j_call: TRBJ2-1
v_call: TRBV6-5
cdr3_length: 13
cdr3_aa: CASSYSTGYEQFF
cdr3_nt: TGTGCCAGCAGTTACTCGACAGGGTATGAGCAGTTCTTC

clone_size: few
d_call: TRBD2
j_call: TRBJ2-7
v_call: TRBV27
cdr3_length: 14
cdr3_aa: CASSRTSGSHEQYF
cdr3_nt: TGTGCCAGCAGTAGGACTAGCGGGAGCCACGAGCAGTACTTC

clone_size: .
d_call: .
j_call: TRBJ2-2
v_call: TRBV6-1
cdr3_length: 14
cdr3_aa: CASRGRPLTGELFF
cdr3_nt: TGTGCCAGCAGGGGCAGGCCGCTCACCGGGGAGCTGTTTTTT

clone_size: once
d_call: TRBD1
j_call: TRBJ1-2
v_call: TRBV28
cdr3_length: 13
cdr3_aa: CASSWTGGGGYTF
cdr3_nt: TGTGCCAGCAGTTGGACAGGGGGCGGTGGCTACACCTTC

clone_size: .
d_call: .
j_call: TRBJ2-7
v_call: TRBV28
cdr3_length: 14
cdr3_aa: CASSTGDSTYEQYF
cdr3_nt: TGTGCCAGCAGTACCGGGGACTCCACCTACGAGCAGTACTTC

clone_size: .
d_call: TRBD2
j_call: TRBJ2-1
v_call: TRBV7-6
cdr3_length: 14
cdr3_aa: CASSKRGPGNEQFF
cdr3_nt: TGTGCCAGCAGTAAGCGGGGGCCGGGGAATGAGCAGTTCTTC

clone_size: .
d_call: TRBD2
j_call: TRBJ2-1
v_call: TRBV6-5
cdr3_length: 14
cdr3_aa: CASSLAGFLDEQFF
cdr3_nt: TGTGCCAGCAGCTTAGCGGGGTTCTTGGATGAGCAGTTCTTC

clone_size: .
d_call: TRBD2
j_call: TRBJ2-1
v_call: TRBV9
cdr3_length: 17
cdr3_aa: CASSDNPSGSSYNEQFF
cdr3_nt: TGTGCCAGCAGCGACAACCCTAGCGGAAGCTCCTACAATGAGCAGTTCTTC

clone_size: .
d_call: .
j_call: TRBJ2-5
v_call: TRBV5-6
cdr3_length: 13
cdr3_aa: CASSLGGPRAQYF
cdr3_nt: TGTGCCAGCAGCTTGGGCGGGCCCCGGGCCCAGTACTTC

clone_size: .
d_call: .
j_call: TRBJ1-1
v_call: TRBV6-6
cdr3_length: 13
cdr3_aa: CASSKLENTEAFF
cdr3_nt: TGTGCCAGCAGTAAACTAGAGAACACTGAAGCTTTCTTT

clone_size: .
d_call: TRBD1
j_call: TRBJ2-7
v_call: TRBV6-6
cdr3_length: 14
cdr3_aa: CASSYLAGGYEQYF
cdr3_nt: TGTGCCAGCAGTTATCTCGCAGGGGGATACGAGCAGTACTTC

clone_size: once
d_call: TRBD1
j_call: TRBJ1-1
v_call: TRBV29-1
cdr3_length: 14
cdr3_aa: CSVSNQGVFTEAFF
cdr3_nt: TGCAGCGTGTCCAACCAGGGGGTTTTCACTGAAGCTTTCTTT

clone_size: .
d_call: .
j_call: TRBJ1-3
v_call: TRBV19
cdr3_length: 16
cdr3_aa: CASKVREGSSGNTIYF
cdr3_nt: TGTGCCAGTAAGGTCCGGGAGGGATCCTCTGGAAACACCATATATTTT

clone_size: .
d_call: TRBD1
j_call: TRBJ2-5
v_call: TRBV5-3
cdr3_length: 12
cdr3_aa: CATLTGQETQYF
cdr3_nt: TGTGCCACCCTGACAGGGCAAGAGACCCAGTACTTC